The 10 T cell receptor beta chains presented below share a single source sample, sequenced in a study of siplizumab effects on memory and regulatory T cells. Here immunoSEQ multiplex PCR was the method, and the copy in TCRdb shows in-frame clones only, minus some. The sample carries about 100,000 clones, just under 95% recorded once. What was sequenced was non-Treg CD4+ T cells sorted from blood. The receptors were sampled from a human donor in good health.

The chain combines TRBV11-3 with TRBJ2-5; 13 positions agree with TRBD2. J was trimmed by 5 bases and V by 0 bases; bases with no gene match: 6. The V gene's germline CDR1 is SGHNT and CDR2 YENEEA. The CDR3 contains 17 residues. The CDR3 is CASSLELAGGDAETQYF. The CDR3 DNA reads as TGTGCCAGCAGCTTAGAACTAGCGGGAGGGGACGCGGAGACCCAGTACTTC.

V usage is TRBV5-1 and J usage is TRBJ1-4; D is unclear. Germline V gene sequence: CDR1 SGHRS, CDR2 YFSETQ. Trimming stripped 1 base from V and 0 bases from J, with 16 bases between. The CDR3 spans 18 residues. The CDR3 coding sequence is TGCGCCAGCAGCTTGTGGTCTTCTTCGTCAGCAACTAATGAAAAACTGTTTTTT. Protein: CASSLWSSSSATNEKLFF.

The chain joins TRBV11-3 to TRBJ1-3; D uncertain. The germline V gene encodes CDR1 SGHNT and CDR2 YENEEA. This CDR3 has 16 amino acids. Trimming cost V 3 bases and J 0 bases, with 12 bases left between them. The chain's CDR3 is CASSFSSKLSGNTIYF. The CDR3 nucleotides read TGTGCCAGCAGCTTTTCCAGCAAACTCTCTGGAAACACCATATATTTT.

The chain couples TRBV7-8 to TRBJ2-7; TRBD1 might be the D (6 bases). Per the germline V gene, CDR1 is SGHVS and CDR2 is FQNEAQ. This CDR3 has 15 amino acids. V shed 4 bases and J shed 3 bases, with 16 bases lying between them. In DNA form, the CDR3 reads TGTGCCAGCAGCTCTCCCGACAGGATAATCTACGAGCAGTACTTC. Its translation is CASSSPDRIIYEQYF. Full variable domain (rest looked up from reference TRBV7-8 and TRBJ2-7): GAGVSQSPRYKVAKRGQDVALRCDPISGHVSLFWYQQALGQGPEFLTYFQNEAQLDKSGLPSDRFFAERPEGSVSTLKIQRTQQEDSAVYLCASSSPDRIIYEQYFGPGTRLTVT.

This clone was picked up one time. CDR3 sequence: CASSGLRATDTQYF. The CDR3 DNA is TGCGCCAGCAGTGGCCTAAGGGCTACAGATACGCAGTATTTT. V gene TRBV10-1 combines with J gene TRBJ2-3; no definite D call. With 4 bases removed from V and 3 bases from J, the gap between germline ends came to 11 bases. Germline V gene data show CDR1 as WNHNN and CDR2 as SYGVQD (reference sequence). This CDR3 is 14 amino acids long.

This clone has just one count. This chain joins TRBV5-1 and TRBJ2-7, with 10 nucleotides matching TRBD1. V lost 5 bases, J lost 6 bases, and 11 bases stayed unmatched. Per germline, CDR1 SGHRS and CDR2 YFSETQ. The CDR3 is made up of 15 amino acids. The CDR3 DNA reads as TGCGCCAGCAGGGACGGGACAGGGGTTTTTGTCGAGCAGTACTTC. Translated, it gives CASRDGTGVFVEQYF. The full variable domain, its missing parts supplied by reference TRBV5-1 and TRBJ2-7, is KAGVTQTPRYLIKTRGQQVTLSCSPISGHRSVSWYQQTPGQGLQFLFEYFSETQRNKGNFPGRFSGRQFSNSRSEMNVSTLELGDSALYLCASRDGTGVFVEQYFGPGTRLTVT.

The chain carries TRBV5-1 and TRBJ2-7; D gene uncertain. Trimming removed 4 bases from V and 6 bases from J, with 20 bases in between. The germline gives CDR1 SGHRS, CDR2 YFSETQ. The CDR3 consists of 15 residues. The CDR3 DNA sequence: TGCGCCAGCAGCCCCGGGCGACGCTCGCGAGGCGAGCAGTACTTC. Protein product: CASSPGRRSRGEQYF.

CDR3 in amino acids: CASTQGVRGYTF. In DNA form, the CDR3 reads TGTGCCAGCACGCAGGGGGTAAGGGGCTACACCTTC. The V gene is TRBV28, the J gene TRBJ1-2, with 7 bases matching TRBD1. The V gene's germline CDR1 is MDHEN and CDR2 SYDVKM. The CDR3 consists of 12 residues. The J segment lost 8 bases and the V segment lost 7 bases, leaving 7 bases of the junction unmatched.

The chain joins TRBV28 to TRBJ2-3; D tentatively fits TRBD1 or TRBD2 (5 bases each). This CDR3 has 17 amino acids. The V and J ends lost 5 bases and 0 bases respectively, with 18 bases between them. Germline assignment: CDR1 MDHEN and CDR2 SYDVKM. CDR3 sequence (DNA): TGTGCCAGCAGTCCGCCCAGGGCGGGCCTCAGCACAGATACGCAGTATTTT. This sequence encodes CASSPPRAGLSTDTQYF.

The rearrangement links TRBV25-1 to TRBJ2-3; 11 bases align to TRBD2. The germline gives CDR1 MGHDK, CDR2 SYGVNS. J gave up 3 bases and V 7 bases, and 6 bases lay outside the gene matches. This CDR3 contains 15 residues. CDR3 region: CASTPSGRQTDTQYF. CDR3 coding DNA: TGTGCCAGCACCCCTAGCGGGAGGCAGACAGATACGCAGTATTTT.